This T cell receptor beta chain was observed in a study of blood T cell repertoires in COVID-19. TCRdb keeps only in-frame clones here, not all; method: immunoSEQ multiplex PCR. The data show over 200,000 clones, with 75% to 90% seen just once and approximately 4.8% held by the top ten. Clinical history as reported by participants underpinned cohort assignment. In the 2 weeks before study entry, exposed participants met a COVID-19 case, which was PCR-confirmed or clinician-diagnosed. CDR1 and CDR2 (germline): SGHRS, YFSETQ. The CDR3 sequence is 14 residues long. The V and J ends lost 4 bases and 3 bases respectively, with 11 bases between them.

This receptor was obtained from a woman aged 25 to 39 who had been exposed to COVID-19. The chain recombines TRBV5-1 with TRBJ2-1; weak D call: TRBD1 (5 bases). The sample consisted of PBMCs or T cells enriched from blood (not recorded which). The CDR3, as DNA: TGCGCCAGCAGCACCCAGGGAATCTACAATGAGCAGTTCTTC. Residues: CASSTQGIYNEQFF.